This entry concerns a single T cell receptor beta chain. The sample is drawn from a study of OX40 agonist ivuxolimab in advanced cancers. Profiled with immunoSEQ multiplex PCR; TCRdb holds only in-frame clones, not every one. The table records around 150,000 clones, 85% to 95% of them present only once. This CDR3 has 15 residues. After removal of 3 bases from V and 6 bases from J, the junction contained 6 bases not matched to a gene. Looked up from germline, CDR1 is LNHDA and CDR2 is SQIVND (reference sequence). The rearrangement links TRBV19 to TRBJ1-2; 11 bases align to TRBD1. The sequenced sample was CD4+ or CD8+ T cells sorted from blood, obtained in a trial of the OX40 agonist ivuxolimab. This receptor was identified in an adult with an advanced solid tumor such as melanoma, head and neck, liver or kidney cancer. CDR3 sequence (DNA): TGTGCCAGTAGTATTGGACAGGGGGCGTTTGATGGCTACACCTTC. Its protein is CASSIGQGAFDGYTF.